This TCR beta chain was sequenced for a study of CD8 T cells in ankylosing spondylitis. Each CDR3 protein gets one entry after TCRdb re-called the 5' RACE reads with MiXCR. This table has under 950,000 distinct CDR3 sequences, 15% to 20% appearing once. This clonotype has only a few counts. Its cognate antigen is unknown. Regarding the study as a whole: Reports say disease-linked clones showed up significantly more in matched ankylosing spondylitis synovial fluid. Typical of ankylosing spondylitis blood, it appeared, was a TCR beta motif of several highly homologous variants.

The germline CDR1 and CDR2 sequences are MGHRA and YSYEKL. V lost 0 bases and J lost 1, with 10 bases in between. The CDR3 extends over 16 amino acids. The V call is TRBV4-1, the J call TRBJ2-1, with TRBD2 as a possible D gene (7 bases). The specimen was blood, either unsorted or a sorted T cell fraction (not recorded which). This sequence was found in a male donor with ankylosing spondylitis. This CDR3 is CASSQERGASYNEQFF. CDR3 DNA sequence: TGCGCCAGCAGCCAAGAACGGGGGGCGTCCTACAATGAGCAGTTCTTC.